This TCR beta chain was recovered during a study of blood T cells in healthy people across ages. The second PCR ran about 6 to 12 cycles with a sample-barcoded 5' primer and J-beta primers. TCRdb re-analysed the 5' RACE reads in MiXCR, keeping a single row per CDR3 protein. The sample includes 1.5 million to 2 million distinct CDR3 sequences, 25% to 30% seen only once; the top ten take over 7%. For this clonotype: What it recognizes is unknown. Compared with germline, one end of the junction differs, possibly owing to a read error.

The CDR3 extends over 17 amino acids. Germline values: CDR1 KGHDR, CDR2 SFDVKD. Study-level results: Whereas aged donors had fewer naive CD4+ cells, long-lived donors had more of them and higher diversity.

Specimen: blood. This TCR was sampled from a woman younger than 45 in good health. The genes are TRBV24-1 and TRBJ2-5, with 9 bases lining up with TRBD1. CDR3 sequence reads: CASSESGTGRGKETQYF. The CDR3 bases are TGTGCCTCCAGTGAGTCCGGGACAGGGCGGGGAAAAGAGACCCAGTACTTC.